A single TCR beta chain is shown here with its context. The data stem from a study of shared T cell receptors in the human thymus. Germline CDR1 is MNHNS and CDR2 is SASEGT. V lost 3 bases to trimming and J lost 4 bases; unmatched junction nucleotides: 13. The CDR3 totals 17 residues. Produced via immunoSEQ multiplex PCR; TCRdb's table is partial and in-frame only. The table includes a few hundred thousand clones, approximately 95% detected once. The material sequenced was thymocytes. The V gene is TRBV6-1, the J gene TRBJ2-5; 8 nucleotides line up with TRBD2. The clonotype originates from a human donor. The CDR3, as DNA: TGTGCCAGCAGTGACCCCGGACTAGCAAGAGTAGGAGAGACCCAGTACTTC. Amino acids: CASSDPGLARVGETQYF.